The 24 T cell receptor beta chains given below trace back to one sample, sequenced in a study of T cells of healthy individuals (dated by TCRdb to 2017 to 2018). Receptor amplification or capture employed 5' RACE. Sequenced using an Illumina MiSeq. TCRdb took the public reads, trimmed them with fastp at Q25, ran MiXCR for clone calling and kept in-frame beta chains. All rows with the same CDR3 protein become a single entry with the most common DNA and genes. This sample is represented by about 53,000 distinct CDR3 sequences; roughly 15% of them were singletons. 15% to 20% of the sample belongs to the ten largest clones. The source of these receptors is a human donor in good health.

This clonotype was picked up many times. The chain has TRBV7-9 and TRBJ1-6; 7 nucleotides align to TRBD1. Losses at the gene ends were 5 bases for V and 6 bases for J; bases not matched to a gene: 1. Germline CDR1 is SEHNR and CDR2 is FQNEAQ (reference sequence). The CDR3 totals 13 residues. Here the CDR3 DNA reads TGTGCCAGCAGCCCAGGGGGTAATTCACCCCTCCACTTT. As protein: CASSPGGNSPLHF.

This chain links TRBV5-1 with TRBJ2-2; TRBD2 matches 8 bases. The germline CDR1 and CDR2 sequences are SGHRS and YFSETQ. The CDR3 extends over 17 amino acids. V shed 0 bases and J 2 bases; nucleotides not matched to a gene: 6. The CDR3 coding sequence is TGCGCCAGCAGCTTGGGGGCTACTAGCGGTAACACCGGGGAGCTGTTTTTT. Encoded protein: CASSLGATSGNTGELFF.

Many counts were recorded for this clonotype. The rearrangement links TRBV10-3 to TRBJ1-1, with no clear D. Germline CDR1 ENHRY, CDR2 SYGVKD. The CDR3 is made up of 12 amino acids. The V end lost 2 bases, the J end lost 4 bases, and 5 bases lay between the germline ends. The CDR3, as DNA: TGTGCCATCAGTGAGGGGAGCACTGAAGCTTTCTTT. It translates to CAISEGSTEAFF.

This clonotype was recorded a few times. The rearrangement joins TRBV9 to TRBJ2-1; 14 bases align to TRBD2. V lost 4 bases and J lost 0; bases outside the gene matches: 9. Germline CDR1 SGDLS, CDR2 YYNGEE. CDR3 length: 19 residues. DNA for the CDR3: TGTGCCAGCAGCCCTCGACTAGCGGGAGGGCCCGACTCCTACAATGAGCAGTTCTTC. This encodes CASSPRLAGGPDSYNEQFF. Full variable domain (outside the CDR3, taken from reference TRBV9 and TRBJ2-1): DSGVTQTPKHLITATGQRVTLRCSPRSGDLSVYWYQQSLDQGLQFLIQYYNGEERAKGNILERFSAQQFPDLHSELNLSSLELGDSALYFCASSPRLAGGPDSYNEQFFGPGTRLTVL.

V and J are TRBV7-8 and TRBJ2-7; 7 bases align to TRBD1. V trimming: 2 bases; J trimming: 4 bases; junction bases outside the gene matches: 11. There are 16 residues in the CDR3. Germline loops: CDR1 SGHVS, CDR2 FQNEAQ. The CDR3 sequence is CASSLPPPDRSYEQYF. DNA for the CDR3: TGTGCCAGCAGCTTACCCCCCCCGGACAGGTCATACGAGCAGTACTTC.

V and J are TRBV5-1 and TRBJ1-6; 7 bases map to TRBD1. The CDR3 is made up of 13 amino acids. The junction had 3 bases not matched to a gene; V was cut back by 4 bases and J by 8 bases. Germline CDR1 reads SGHRS; CDR2 reads YFSETQ. CDR3 sequence (DNA): TGCGCCAGCAGCATTGACAGGGATTCACCCCTCCACTTT. Protein sequence: CASSIDRDSPLHF.

At least ten counts were recorded for this clonotype. This chain uses TRBV4-1 with TRBJ2-1; 10 bases match TRBD2. V dropped 0 bases and J dropped 5; count of bases not matched to a gene: 4. This CDR3 is built from 16 residues. From germline, CDR1 is MGHRA and CDR2 YSYEKL. This CDR3 is CASSQDPSGGHNEQFF. CDR3 nucleotide sequence: TGCGCCAGCAGCCAAGATCCTAGCGGGGGCCACAATGAGCAGTTCTTC.

This clonotype was found a few times. The chain combines TRBV5-4 with TRBJ2-1; D is perhaps TRBD1 (5 bases). Germline CDR1 reads SGHNT; CDR2 reads YYREEE (reference sequence). The CDR3 covers 13 residues. V was shortened by 4 bases and J by 5 bases, with 10 bases between the two germline ends. CDR3 DNA: TGTGCCAGCAGCGCGCAAGGGGACAATGAGCAGTTCTTC. Its translation is CASSAQGDNEQFF.

This rearrangement joins TRBV5-1 to TRBJ1-5, with D possibly being TRBD1 (6 bases). The CDR3 loop spans 15 amino acids. V lost 0 bases and J lost 3, with 10 bases in between. Germline lookup yields CDR1 SGHRS and CDR2 YFSETQ. CDR3 loop: CASSLGGTNNQPQHF. CDR3 DNA: TGCGCCAGCAGCTTGGGGGGGACAAACAATCAGCCCCAGCATTTT.

The CDR3 reads CASRGLLQPQHF. CDR3 DNA: TGTGCCAGCCGAGGGTTGTTGCAGCCCCAGCATTTT. The V gene is TRBV28, the J gene TRBJ1-5; D not certain. Trimming removed 8 bases from V and 7 bases from J, with 12 bases in between. Per germline, CDR1 MDHEN and CDR2 SYDVKM. CDR3 length: 12 residues.

The chain is built from TRBV18 and TRBJ1-4; D is unresolved. Germline V gives CDR1 KGHSH, CDR2 LQKENI. V shed 5 bases and J shed 3 bases, with 10 bases lying between them. This CDR3 spans 14 amino acids. The CDR3 spells CASSSYGANEKLFF. The CDR3 region has the DNA TGTGCCAGCTCATCGTATGGGGCTAATGAAAAACTGTTTTTT.

The rearrangement joins TRBV2 to TRBJ1-5, with D maybe TRBD1 (5 bases). Per germline, CDR1 SNHLY and CDR2 FYNNEI. The CDR3 spans 16 residues. Trimming left V 6 bases short and J 0 bases short, with 15 bases between. The CDR3 sequence is CASRYPGQISNQPQHF. The CDR3 coding sequence is TGTGCCAGCAGATACCCTGGACAAATTAGCAATCAGCCCCAGCATTTT.

The CDR3 loop reads CASSRQGAQDTQYF. CDR3 nucleotide sequence: TGTGCCAGCAGTCGTCAGGGGGCACAAGATACGCAGTATTTT. The chain carries TRBV6-6 and TRBJ2-3; 8 nucleotides line up with TRBD1. V dropped 5 bases and J dropped 5; count of bases not matched to a gene: 6. The CDR3 is 14 residues long. Germline CDR1 MNHNY, CDR2 SVGAGI (reference sequence).

The gene calls are TRBV19 and TRBJ2-3, with a weak D call TRBD2 (5 bases). Germline loops: CDR1 LNHDA, CDR2 SQIVND (reference sequence). The CDR3 spans 15 residues. Trimming left V 5 bases short and J 2 bases short, with 14 bases between. The CDR3 sequence is CASSPNWENTDTQYF. The CDR3 DNA is TGTGCCAGTAGTCCCAACTGGGAGAACACAGATACGCAGTATTTT.

This clonotype was counted at least ten times. V usage is TRBV6-6 and J usage is TRBJ2-1, with D perhaps matching TRBD1 or TRBD2 (6 bases each). Germline loops: CDR1 MNHNY, CDR2 SVGAGI (reference sequence). The ends were cut back, 0 bases at V and 6 bases at J, with 15 bases in the middle. This CDR3 has 16 residues. The CDR3 nucleotides are TGTGCCAGCAGTTACTCCGAAGCCTCGGGGGCCAATGAGCAGTTCTTC. Encoded protein: CASSYSEASGANEQFF.

Many counts were recorded for this clonotype. V usage is TRBV6-1 and J usage is TRBJ1-1; 7 bases agree with TRBD1. The CDR3 contains 15 residues. Germline CDR1 is MNHNS and CDR2 is SASEGT. V trimming: 6 bases; J trimming: 0 bases; junction bases outside the gene matches: 7. For the CDR3, the DNA is TGTGCCAGCAGGTCGACCAGGGGGATGAACACTGAAGCTTTCTTT. Its protein product is CASRSTRGMNTEAFF.

Here the CDR3 DNA reads TGCAGTGCCCAGGACCGCTACGAGCAGTACTTC. Residues: CSAQDRYEQYF. The chain links TRBV20-1 to TRBJ2-7; no clear D gene. V was pared by 6 bases and J by 3 bases, with 9 bases between. Germline V gene sequence: CDR1 DFQATT, CDR2 SNEGSKA (reference sequence). CDR3 size: 11 residues.

The sample holds a few counts of this clonotype. This sequence joins TRBV7-2 and TRBJ2-3, with TRBD2 identical over 13 bases. Losses at the gene ends were 5 bases for V and 5 bases for J; bases not matched to a gene: 10. Germline CDR1 SGHTA, CDR2 FQGNSA. There are 17 residues in the CDR3. The DNA for the CDR3 is TGTGCCAGCAGCGTCCTGGGACTAGCGGGGCTCGGAGATACGCAGTATTTT. Its protein is CASSVLGLAGLGDTQYF.

The gene calls are TRBV20-1 and TRBJ1-5; TRBD1 agrees at 7 bases. Per the germline V gene, CDR1 is DFQATT and CDR2 is SNEGSKA (reference sequence). This CDR3 spans 15 amino acids. With 3 bases clipped from V and 7 bases from J, the junction kept 12 bases outside the gene matches. The CDR3 region is CSASVEDRPGQPQHF. DNA of the CDR3: TGCAGTGCTAGTGTCGAGGACAGGCCGGGCCAGCCCCAGCATTTT.

This clonotype was counted many times. The rearrangement links TRBV20-1 to TRBJ1-4; unclear D gene. The V gene lost 5 bases and the J gene lost 3 bases, with 19 bases spanning the gap. The CDR3 covers 16 residues. The germline V gene has CDR1 DFQATT and CDR2 SNEGSKA (reference sequence). CDR3 protein: CSASREVKGANEKLFF. Here the CDR3 DNA reads TGCAGTGCTTCGAGGGAGGTGAAGGGAGCTAATGAAAAACTGTTTTTT.

This clonotype has only a few counts. The chain couples TRBV20-1 to TRBJ1-5, with TRBD1 matching 9 bases. The CDR3 runs 15 residues. CDR1 and CDR2 from the germline V gene are DFQATT and SNEGSKA (reference sequence). Germline trimming cut 0 bases from V and 8 bases from J; bases unmatched to any gene: 8. Here the CDR3 DNA reads TGCAGTGCTAGAGATGATACAGGGGGCGGTAAGCCCCAGCATTTT. Translating it yields CSARDDTGGGKPQHF.

This chain joins TRBV9 and TRBJ1-1, with TRBD1 as a possible D gene (5 bases). V lost 4 bases, J lost 0 bases, and 13 bases lay in between. The CDR3 runs to 15 residues. Germline values: CDR1 SGDLS, CDR2 YYNGEE. As DNA, the CDR3 is TGTGCCAGCAGCACCCGGGCAGGGCTGAACACTGAAGCTTTCTTT. Translated, it gives CASSTRAGLNTEAFF.

The rearrangement joins TRBV9 to TRBJ1-6, with D possibly being TRBD1 (5 bases). The germline V gene encodes CDR1 SGDLS and CDR2 YYNGEE. Trimming removed 3 bases from V and 7 bases from J, with 11 bases in between. The CDR3 length is 14 residues. The CDR3 here is CASSALGGNSPLHF. The CDR3 DNA follows: TGTGCCAGCAGCGCCCTCGGGGGAAATTCACCCCTCCACTTT.

This clonotype has just a few counts. This chain joins TRBV7-9 and TRBJ1-4; 8 positions agree with TRBD1. CDR3 size: 15 residues. V trimming: 3 bases; J trimming: 7 bases; junction bases outside the gene matches: 7. Germline V gene data show CDR1 as SEHNR and CDR2 as FQNEAQ (reference sequence). The DNA for the CDR3 is TGTGCCAGCAGCTTTGGACAGGGTCGAGGTGAAAAACTGTTTTTT. It yields the protein CASSFGQGRGEKLFF.